This TCR beta chain was captured by sequencing in a study of cytomegalovirus exposure and HLA in healthy donors. Study information: Samples from HLA-typed donors yielded about 85 million unique TCRs in an early data release. Study findings and constraints: Per published accounts, TCR beta sequences correctly predicted the HLA-A and HLA-B alleles of most subjects. Analysis was carried out at a later point, and it linked a missense DCLRE1C variant to TCR beta V- and J-gene trimming. A further, later analysis showed that HLA-associated TCR beta chains (compared with equally common others) were more clonally expanded.

CDR1 is MNHNS and CDR2 is SASEGT in the germline V gene. V gave up 6 bases and J gave up 7 bases, with 16 bases separating them. CDR3 length equals 14 residues. A note on this clone: The antigen remains unidentified.

The PCR had 60 Vbeta and 13 Jbeta primers. Clones were sequenced by immunoSEQ multiplex PCR, and TCRdb holds only the in-frame ones, with some missing. The sample carries about 110,000 clones, 74% recorded once. The TCR comes from a man aged 50 to 59 in good health and CMV-seropositive. This chain links TRBV6-1 with TRBJ1-3; possibly TRBD1 for D (6 bases). The sample taken for sequencing was PBMCs. The CDR3: CASSLNHRANTIYF. The CDR3 DNA reads TGTGCCAGCAGCCTAAACCACAGGGCCAACACCATATATTTT.